This section outlines one T cell receptor beta chain sequence together with its context. Its recognized antigen is unknown. The sample holds no much larger clone one base away, and base qualities are not on file. Participants in the prospective study were aged roughly 18 to 95 years, lived in 20 to 30 United States geographic areas, and enrolled through a virtual design. To assign participants to cohorts, the prospective study relied on clinical history that participants themselves reported in a screening survey and a study questionnaire. For ImmuneRACE Cohort 3, a participant was defined as recovered based on two consecutive negative NP/OP PCR tests, clearance by a healthcare professional, or resolution of symptoms. Mobile phlebotomists in the prospective study collected whole blood, serum and a nasopharyngeal or oropharyngeal swab from every participant. Prospective study participants could optionally give additional blood draws and questionnaires over a 2-month period. Before DNA extraction, blood samples from the prospective study were shipped at room temperature or frozen.

The sample comes from a study of blood T cell repertoires in COVID-19 (dated by TCRdb to between 2020 and 2021). Describing the broader study: The collaborator samples originated in the United States, Italy and Spain and spanned the acute and convalescent phases of COVID-19. The material from the prospective study consisted of cDNA or gDNA derived from T cells, B-cell-depleted T cells, or PBMCs. The dataset comprised deeply sampled blood TCRbeta repertoires from subjects exposed to, actively infected with, or recovered from COVID-19. The repertoires were released in a freely available public database meant as a resource for research on the immune response to SARS-CoV-2. The samples were drawn from two sources: the first 160 participants of the ongoing ImmuneRACE study, and fewer than 1,500 subjects contributed by 6 global collaborators. Nearly every sample came with metadata listing a de-identified subject ID, COVID-19 status, age in years and sex. Where available, HLA class I and class II types were obtained from metadata supplied by the sample provider rather than from assay-based typing.

Points the paper makes about the study in general: The amount of clinical and demographic metadata varied by source and participant and was provided uncurated.

The immunoSEQ Assay, a bias-controlled multiplex PCR, was used to amplify TCRbeta CDR3 regions from genomic DNA. Per the authors' processing: The number of nucleated cells in each sample was estimated from the amplification of reference gene primers within the assay. To quantify the absolute abundance of each unique TCRbeta CDR3 rearrangement, sequence reads were collapsed and filtered. For each sample, productive Simpson clonality was calculated as the square root of Simpson's diversity index across productive rearrangements. The table comes from immuneACCESS by way of TCRdb, which keeps in-frame sequences with V and J called. Part of the clones is missing from these tables; in studies checked, under half for an unresolved V gene and the rest for unknown reasons. V and J calls and clone size are copied from that table; D and trimming were computed from the DNA. In this sample the table shows 200,000 or so clones, 80% to 85% of which occur a single time. Roughly 6.9% of the sample goes to the ten largest clones.

V sheds 5 bases and J sheds 4 bases, leaving 11 bases between their ends. The cysteine opens and the phenylalanine closes a CDR3 of 13 amino acids. The CDR3 DNA has 39 bases and is translated from base 1. The germline V gene (reference sequence) yields LGHDT for CDR1 and YNNKEL for CDR2. This receptor was taken from a man between 40 and 49 years old who had recovered from COVID-19. The rearrangement combines TRBV3-1 (or the pseudogene TRBV3-2) with TRBJ1-2, and TRBD1 may be the D gene, going by 6 matching bases. The material sequenced was PBMCs or T cells enriched from blood (not recorded which). At the DNA level, the sequence is TGTGCCAGCAGCTCCCCAGGGGCCTATGGCTACACCTTC. Translated, this gives CASSSPGAYGYTF.